The clone carrying this T cell receptor (beta chain) was seen once. The sample has other DNA sequences that encode this CDR3 too. This sample was taken from a study of blood T cell repertoires in COVID-19. Trimming cost V 5 bases and J 5 bases, with 9 bases left between them. CDR1 is SGHTA and CDR2 is FQGNSA in the germline V gene. The CDR3 is 12 amino acids. Sequencing was performed with immunoSEQ multiplex PCR; in TCRdb, only in-frame clones are kept and a portion is missing. Of approximately 170,000 clones detected, about 89% appear once; the ten largest clones hold 1.5% to 2%. The clonotype was recovered from a man aged 18 to 35 who had recovered from COVID-19. This chain joins TRBV7-2 and TRBJ2-5, with no clear D. Source material: peripheral blood. The CDR3 DNA reads TGTGCCAGCAGCCAATCGCGGGAGACCCAGTACTTC. Protein sequence: CASSQSRETQYF.